This T cell receptor beta chain was captured by sequencing in a study of immune evolution from preneoplasia to lung adenocarcinoma. Study at large: HLA loss of heterozygosity: around 6.5% AIS, about 15% MIA, around 33% ADC, none AAH.

Details on this clone: Antigen: not known.

Two lung cancer pathologists independently confirmed each histologic diagnosis. Regarding the study as a whole: Top clone share appeared to fall from AAH through AIS, MIA, adenocarcinoma. Clonality was highest in normal lung, lower in later-stage lesions apparently.

Germline CDR1 is SEHNR and CDR2 is FQNEAQ (reference sequence). Trimming cost V 2 bases and J 3 bases, with 10 bases left between them. CDR3 length: 14 amino acids. Only in-frame clones appear in the TCRdb table, and some are missing; sequencing was by immunoSEQ multiplex PCR. The table lists approximately 9,300 clones, about 85% of them singletons. The clonotype originates from an older donor with lung adenocarcinoma. The chain uses TRBV7-9 and TRBJ1-1, with unresolved D. The sample comprised FFPE minimally invasive lung adenocarcinoma tissue. The CDR3 nucleotides are TGTGCCAGCAGCTTAAGTGGGTCTGACACTGAAGCTTTCTTT. Amino acid sequence: CASSLSGSDTEAFF.